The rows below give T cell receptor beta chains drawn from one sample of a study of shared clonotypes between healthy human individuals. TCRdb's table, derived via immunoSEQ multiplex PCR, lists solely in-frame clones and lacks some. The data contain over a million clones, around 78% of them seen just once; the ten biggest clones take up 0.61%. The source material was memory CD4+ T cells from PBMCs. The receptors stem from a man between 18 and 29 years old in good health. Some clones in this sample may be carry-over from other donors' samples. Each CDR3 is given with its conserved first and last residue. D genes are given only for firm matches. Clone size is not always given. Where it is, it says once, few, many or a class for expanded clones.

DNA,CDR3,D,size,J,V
TGTGCCAGCAGTCGTCTTCTACCGGGACTAGCGGGAAATGAGCAGTTCTTC,CASSRLLPGLAGNEQFF,TRBD2,.,TRBJ2-1,TRBV28
TGTGCCAGCAGTTTACTGGGACGCACGAACACCGGGGAGCTGTTTTTT,CASSLLGRTNTGELFF,.,.,TRBJ2-2,TRBV27
TGTGCCAGCAGCCCTTTGGGACATACTACTCGGGAGCAGTACTTC,CASSPLGHTTREQYF,.,.,TRBJ2-7,TRBV14
TGTGCCAGTACCAACCTAGGGTGGGGACGGGACTCGAACACCGGGGAGCTGTTTTTT,CASTNLGWGRDSNTGELFF,.,.,TRBJ2-2,TRBV19
TGTGCCAGCAGGCTAGCGAGGATCTACGAGCAGTACTTC,CASRLARIYEQYF,.,.,TRBJ2-7,TRBV2
TGTGCCAGCAGACCTTTCAGGGCCTCGACCCAGTACTTC,CASRPFRASTQYF,.,few,TRBJ2-5,TRBV14
TGTGCCAGCAGCCCTCGGTGGCGGGAGCCCCCCGGGGAGCTGTTTTTT,CASSPRWREPPGELFF,TRBD2,.,TRBJ2-2,TRBV7-3
TGTGCCAGCAGCGAGGGGGACACCTATCAAGAGACCCAGTACTTC,CASSEGDTYQETQYF,.,.,TRBJ2-5,TRBV9
TGTGCCATCAGTGAGCGGTCGGAGCAGTACTTC,CAISERSEQYF,.,.,TRBJ2-7,TRBV10-3
TGTGCCAGCGGCTCCCAGGGGGAGACCCAGTACTTC,CASGSQGETQYF,.,once,TRBJ2-5,TRBV6-1
TGTGCCAGCAGCCCAAATCCGACAGCGAGTCTTTATGGCTACACCTTC,CASSPNPTASLYGYTF,.,.,TRBJ1-2,TRBV5-6
TGTGCCAGCAGCTTACGGGACAATGAGCAGTTCTTC,CASSLRDNEQFF,.,.,TRBJ2-1,TRBV7-9
TGTGCCAGCAGCGTCGGCGGGTTGGGCTACGAGCAGTACTTC,CASSVGGLGYEQYF,.,.,TRBJ2-7,TRBV9
TGTGCCAGCAAATCGAACACTGAAGCTTTCTTT,CASKSNTEAFF,.,.,TRBJ1-1,TRBV28
TGTGCCAGCAGCATCGGGACTAGCGGGAACAATGAGCAGTTCTTC,CASSIGTSGNNEQFF,TRBD2,.,TRBJ2-1,TRBV5-4
TGTGCCAGCAGCCGCTTCGGACAGGGTACAACTAATGAAAAACTGTTTTTT,CASSRFGQGTTNEKLFF,TRBD1,.,TRBJ1-4,TRBV9
TGTGCCAGCAGCTCCGGACGCGAAACCCAGTACTTC,CASSSGRETQYF,.,.,TRBJ2-5,TRBV5-4
TGCAGCGTTGAGGGGGGGGAAAAACTGTTTTTT,CSVEGGEKLFF,.,.,TRBJ1-4,TRBV29-1
TGTGCCAGCAGTTTAGGGGGGCGCTATGGCTACACCTTC,CASSLGGRYGYTF,.,.,TRBJ1-2,TRBV28
TGCGCCAGCAGCTTCGGGGCATACACCGGGGAGCTGTTTTTT,CASSFGAYTGELFF,.,.,TRBJ2-2,TRBV5-1
TGTGCCAGCAGTGTATCAGGCAATCAGCCCCAGCATTTT,CASSVSGNQPQHF,.,few,TRBJ1-5,TRBV2
TGTGCCTGGAGTGCCCGACTAGTTAAGTACAATGAGCAGTTCTTC,CAWSARLVKYNEQFF,.,.,TRBJ2-1,TRBV30
TGTGCCAGCAGCTTAGGGTCCCAGACTAGCGCCGAGCAGTTCTTC,CASSLGSQTSAEQFF,TRBD2,.,TRBJ2-1,TRBV7-2
TGTGCCAGCAGCTTAGCGGCAGGCCTCTCTGGAAACACCATATATTTT,CASSLAAGLSGNTIYF,.,.,TRBJ1-3,TRBV7-8
TGTGCCAGTAGTATAGATTGGAGCCTTAATCAGCCCCAGCATTTT,CASSIDWSLNQPQHF,.,.,TRBJ1-5,TRBV19
TGTGCCAGCAGCCCGGTTACGGTTAGCACAGATACGCAGTATTTT,CASSPVTVSTDTQYF,.,.,TRBJ2-3,TRBV5-6
TGCGCCAGCAGCCAAGTTCCAGCGGGAGTCGTAGATACGCAGTATTTT,CASSQVPAGVVDTQYF,TRBD2,once,TRBJ2-3,TRBV4-1
TGTGCCTTCAACCGTGCGGGAACAGGGGACGAGCAGTACTTC,CAFNRAGTGDEQYF,.,.,TRBJ2-7,TRBV7-9
TGTGCCAGCAGCTTAAGGGGAATCGACGAGCAGTACTTC,CASSLRGIDEQYF,.,.,TRBJ2-7,TRBV5-8
TGCGCCAGCAGCCCGAGGGGGGAAGACACTGAAGCTTTCTTT,CASSPRGEDTEAFF,.,.,TRBJ1-1,TRBV5-1
TGCGGAATATACGAGCAGTACTTC,CGIYEQYF,.,.,TRBJ2-7,TRBV20-1
TGTGCCAGCAACCCCGGGGGCTCATCTGAGACCCAGTACTTC,CASNPGGSSETQYF,.,many,TRBJ2-5,TRBV7-2
TGTGCCAGCACCCTAAGGCCGAACACCGGGGAGCTGTTTTTT,CASTLRPNTGELFF,.,once,TRBJ2-2,TRBV6-6
TGTGCCAGCAGGACACAGGGGGGGAACACTGAAGCTTTCTTT,CASRTQGGNTEAFF,TRBD1,.,TRBJ1-1,TRBV6-4
TGCGCCAGCAGCTTGGCCGACGGGGGAAACACCATATATTTT,CASSLADGGNTIYF,.,.,TRBJ1-3,TRBV5-1
TGTGCCATCAGTGAGCCGGAGGGACCCCTCAAGCAGTACTTC,CAISEPEGPLKQYF,.,once,TRBJ2-7,TRBV10-3
TGTGCCAGCAGTTACTCGTACCAGGGGTGGGGCACTGAAGCTTTCTTT,CASSYSYQGWGTEAFF,.,.,TRBJ1-1,TRBV6-5
TGTGCCAGCTCACCAAGCCCGGACAGGGCCAAGACCGGGGAGCTGTTTTTT,CASSPSPDRAKTGELFF,TRBD1,.,TRBJ2-2,TRBV18
TGTGCCAGTATCGGCAGGGTCGGTCAGCCCCAGCATTTT,CASIGRVGQPQHF,.,.,TRBJ1-5,TRBV19
TGCGCCAGCACCGAAATAACAGGGCTCGAGCAGTACTTC,CASTEITGLEQYF,.,.,TRBJ2-7,TRBV23-1
TGTGCCAGCAGCGTAGAAAGCACAGATACGCAGTATTTT,CASSVESTDTQYF,.,few,TRBJ2-3,TRBV9